A selection of T cell receptor beta chains follows, all from one sample in a study of blood T cell repertoires in COVID-19. Profiled with immunoSEQ multiplex PCR; TCRdb holds only in-frame clones, not every one. The sample has about 250,000 clones, around 80% seen once. Sequencing input: peripheral blood. These receptor sequences come from a man between 35 and 55 years old with acute or convalescent COVID-19. The CDR3 runs from the conserved cysteine through the conserved F or W. Fields, in order: J gene, D gene, V gene, clone size, CDR3 protein, CDR3 DNA. D genes are given only for firm matches. Some rows mark clone size as missing; the rest say once, few, many or name a class of expanded clone.

>TRBJ2-5|.|TRBV7-9|.
CASSLDNIQETQYF
TGTGCCAGCAGCTTAGACAATATCCAAGAGACCCAGTACTTC
>TRBJ2-7|TRBD2|TRBV19|.
CASRSLAGGQGEQYF
TGTGCCAGTAGAAGCCTGGCGGGAGGGCAAGGCGAGCAGTACTTC
>TRBJ1-6|.|TRBV5-1|.
CASSTGLAYNSPLHF
TGCGCCAGCAGCACCGGATTAGCTTATAATTCACCCCTCCACTTT
>TRBJ2-1|.|TRBV5-4|.
CASSSPVGEQFF
TGTGCCAGCAGCTCCCCAGTCGGGGAGCAGTTCTTC
>TRBJ1-2|TRBD1|TRBV24-1|.
CATSDLDRDYGYTF
TGTGCCACCAGTGATTTGGACAGGGACTATGGCTACACCTTC
>TRBJ1-1|TRBD1|TRBV3-1/TRBV3-2|few
CASSRNRGALNTEAFF
TGTGCCAGCAGTCGGAACAGGGGGGCTTTGAACACTGAAGCTTTCTTT
>TRBJ2-7|.|TRBV20-1|.
CSASRGSSYEQYF
TGCAGTGCTAGTCGTGGGAGCTCCTACGAGCAGTACTTC
>TRBJ1-2|.|TRBV9|.
CASSVAPGGWALSYTF
TGTGCCAGCAGCGTAGCCCCCGGTGGGTGGGCCCTCAGCTACACCTTC
>TRBJ1-4|.|TRBV10-2|.
CASSDSGRAGSEKLFF
TGCGCCAGCAGTGATTCGGGGAGGGCGGGTTCTGAAAAACTGTTTTTT
>TRBJ2-3|.|TRBV5-1|.
CASSGRGRLGGDTQYF
TGCGCCAGCAGCGGCCGGGGACGGCTGGGGGGAGATACGCAGTATTTT
>TRBJ2-2|TRBD2|TRBV4-2|.
CASSQDSSGRASTGELFF
TGTGCCAGCAGCCAAGATTCGAGCGGGAGGGCAAGCACCGGGGAGCTGTTTTTT
>TRBJ1-1|.|TRBV6-1|.
CASSEVQLNTEAFF
TGTGCCAGCAGTGAAGTGCAGTTGAACACTGAAGCTTTCTTT
>TRBJ2-2|TRBD2|TRBV6-2/TRBV6-3|few
CASSPGLAEVKLFF
TGTGCCAGCAGTCCCGGACTAGCGGAGGTTAAGCTGTTTTTT
>TRBJ1-1|.|TRBV7-9|.
CASSLSDSLNTEAFF
TGTGCCAGCAGCTTAAGTGACAGCCTGAACACTGAAGCTTTCTTT
>TRBJ1-5|.|TRBV3-1/TRBV3-2|once
CASSQGRNQPQHF
TGTGCCAGCAGCCAGGGCAGGAATCAGCCCCAGCATTTT
>TRBJ2-2|TRBD2|TRBV11-2|.
CASSLEGLDTGELFF
TGTGCCAGCAGCTTAGAGGGACTAGACACCGGGGAGCTGTTTTTT
>TRBJ2-6|.|TRBV7-8|few
CASSYGLTSGANVLTF
TGTGCCAGCAGCTACGGACTGACCTCTGGGGCCAACGTCCTGACTTTC